This TCR beta chain was identified in a study of CD8 T cells in ankylosing spondylitis. The CDR3 spans 16 residues. After removal of 4 bases from V and 7 bases from J, the junction contained 10 bases not matched to a gene. Germline values: CDR1 MNHNS, CDR2 SASEGT. This clonotype has only a few counts. By quantitative 5'-RACE with molecular barcodes, the TCR beta libraries were made. TCRdb independently ran MiXCR on the 5' RACE reads; one entry per CDR3 protein. The repertoire has roughly 140,000 distinct CDR3 sequences, around 45% of them found once; the top ten carry roughly 15%. This sequence joins TRBV6-1 and TRBJ1-6; 7 bases match TRBD1. The clonotype was recovered from a male donor with ankylosing spondylitis. The sequenced sample consisted of synovial fluid, either unsorted or a sorted T cell fraction (not recorded which). The CDR3, as DNA: TGTGCCAGCAGTGGAAGCTTTCCGGGACAGAATTCACCCCTCCACTTT. This codes for CASSGSFPGQNSPLHF.